This is a list of T cell receptor beta chains from one sample in a study of response to subunit inactivated influenza vaccine. Each CDR3 protein gets one entry after TCRdb re-called the RT-PCR reads with MiXCR. The data contain 800,000 to 1,000,000 distinct CDR3 sequences, 21% of them singletons. The sequencing here drew on PBMCs from blood, taken less than 6 days after vaccination. These receptors all come from a man in his forties or fifties who received an inactivated influenza vaccine. Each CDR3 is given with its conserved first and last residue. The D gene is left open where the match is weak. Where a row states a size, it is once, few, many or the class of an expanded clone; other rows omit it.

V	J	size	D	CDR3
TRBV9	TRBJ2-1	NA	NA	CASSVGGTREQFF
TRBV4-1	TRBJ1-4	NA	NA	CASSLDRTLNEKLFF
TRBV9	TRBJ2-1	NA	TRBD1	CASSPRTGTGGNEQFF
TRBV6-1	TRBJ2-3	few	TRBD2	CASSIAGSTDTQYF
TRBV29-1	TRBJ2-7	NA	NA	CSVQVISYEQYF
TRBV7-6	TRBJ2-5	NA	TRBD1	CASRVGQGQETQYF
TRBV7-9	TRBJ2-7	NA	TRBD2	CASSLGPSGTWYF
TRBV5-6	TRBJ2-1	NA	TRBD1	CASSTGTGAYNEQFF
TRBV5-1	TRBJ1-1	NA	NA	CASTQGVNQGTEAFF
TRBV6-1	TRBJ2-7	few	TRBD2	CASSLSGRAGYEQYF
TRBV13	TRBJ2-7	few	TRBD1	CASSYTGGSSYEQYF
TRBV6-6	TRBJ2-5	NA	TRBD2	CASGGGSKETQYF
TRBV2	TRBJ2-5	few	NA	CASHTDLMETQYF